These T cell receptor beta chains were read from a single sample in a study of shared clonotypes between healthy human individuals. This table comes from immunoSEQ multiplex PCR, and its TCRdb copy is limited to in-frame clones, with some not included. The repertoire holds millions of clones, with about 94% as singletons. The specimen was naive CD8+ T cells sorted from blood. These receptors were taken from a man younger than 35 in good health. CDR3s include the opening cysteine and the closing phenylalanine or tryptophan. Fields, in order: J gene, V gene, clone size, D gene, CDR3 DNA, CDR3 protein. D genes are given only for firm matches. Size tells how often a clone was seen (once, few, many) or the class of an expanded clone, and some rows leave it out.

j_call: TRBJ1-6; v_call: TRBV7-8; clone_size: -; d_call: -; cdr3_nt: TGTGCCAGCAGCGAGGCCTACGGGGGTCTTAATTCACCCCTCCACTTT; cdr3_aa: CASSEAYGGLNSPLHF
j_call: TRBJ2-7; v_call: TRBV12-5; clone_size: -; d_call: -; cdr3_nt: TGTGCTAGTTACTTCTCCTACGAGCAGTACTTC; cdr3_aa: CASYFSYEQYF
j_call: TRBJ2-4; v_call: TRBV18; clone_size: -; d_call: TRBD2; cdr3_nt: TGTGCCAGCTCACCACCGTGGGCGGGAGGGCCTCGTGACATTCAGTACTTC; cdr3_aa: CASSPPWAGGPRDIQYF
j_call: TRBJ2-7; v_call: TRBV5-6; clone_size: once; d_call: -; cdr3_nt: TGTGCCAGCAGCCAGGACGGAGACTACGAGCAGTACTTC; cdr3_aa: CASSQDGDYEQYF
j_call: TRBJ2-7; v_call: TRBV7-9; clone_size: -; d_call: TRBD2; cdr3_nt: TGTGCCAGCAGCTTAGATGGGGCGGGACTAGCGGGAGTCCCCTACGAGCAGTACTTC; cdr3_aa: CASSLDGAGLAGVPYEQYF
j_call: TRBJ2-5; v_call: TRBV5-1; clone_size: -; d_call: TRBD2; cdr3_nt: TGCGCCAGCAGGTATCCGGGACTAGCGGGAGCAGAGACCCAGTACTTC; cdr3_aa: CASRYPGLAGAETQYF
j_call: TRBJ2-7; v_call: TRBV27; clone_size: -; d_call: -; cdr3_nt: TGTGCCAGCAGTTTAGGCGTCAGCCCCTACGAGCAGTACTTC; cdr3_aa: CASSLGVSPYEQYF
j_call: TRBJ1-2; v_call: TRBV4-3; clone_size: -; d_call: TRBD1; cdr3_nt: TGCGCCAGCAGCCAAGATAAGTCGGGACAGGGAAACTATGGCTACACCTTC; cdr3_aa: CASSQDKSGQGNYGYTF
j_call: TRBJ2-7; v_call: TRBV7-9; clone_size: -; d_call: -; cdr3_nt: TGTGCCAGCACCACAGCGGGCTCCTACGAGCAGTACTTC; cdr3_aa: CASTTAGSYEQYF
j_call: TRBJ2-1; v_call: TRBV27; clone_size: -; d_call: TRBD2; cdr3_nt: TGTGCCAGCAGTTTACCGGGGGGAGAGCAGTTCTTC; cdr3_aa: CASSLPGGEQFF
j_call: TRBJ2-1; v_call: TRBV7-2; clone_size: -; d_call: TRBD2; cdr3_nt: TGTGCCAGCAGCTTAAATCTAGCGGGAGCTTACGGCTCCTACAATGAGCAGTTCTTC; cdr3_aa: CASSLNLAGAYGSYNEQFF
j_call: TRBJ2-3; v_call: TRBV6-5; clone_size: once; d_call: TRBD2; cdr3_nt: TGTGCCAGCAGATACCTAGCGGGAAGCACAGATACGCAGTATTTT; cdr3_aa: CASRYLAGSTDTQYF
j_call: TRBJ2-7; v_call: TRBV6-5; clone_size: -; d_call: TRBD1; cdr3_nt: TGTGCCAGCAGTTACGGGACAGGTCCCCCCTACGAGCAGTACTTC; cdr3_aa: CASSYGTGPPYEQYF
j_call: TRBJ1-1; v_call: TRBV7-9; clone_size: -; d_call: -; cdr3_nt: TGTGCCAGCAGCTTAGCTCCAGGGGTGACTGAAGCTTTCTTT; cdr3_aa: CASSLAPGVTEAFF
j_call: TRBJ1-3; v_call: TRBV13; clone_size: -; d_call: -; cdr3_nt: TGTGCCAGCAGCTTAGGATCGGTAAACACCATATATTTT; cdr3_aa: CASSLGSVNTIYF
j_call: TRBJ2-7; v_call: TRBV28; clone_size: -; d_call: -; cdr3_nt: TGTGCCAGCAGGGTACAGAGCTCCTACGAGCAGTACTTC; cdr3_aa: CASRVQSSYEQYF
j_call: TRBJ2-3; v_call: TRBV5-1; clone_size: -; d_call: TRBD2; cdr3_nt: TGCGCCAGCAGCTCGGGACTAGCGGGGGAATACCCCACAGATACGCAGTATTTT; cdr3_aa: CASSSGLAGEYPTDTQYF
j_call: TRBJ2-3; v_call: TRBV5-1; clone_size: few; d_call: -; cdr3_nt: TGCGCCAGCAGCTTGCGGGTTTTCACAGATACGCAGTATTTT; cdr3_aa: CASSLRVFTDTQYF